Listed below are T cell receptor beta chains from one sample, sequenced in a study of CD8+ T cells in alopecia areata. The data were produced by immunoSEQ multiplex PCR, yet TCRdb's version contains in-frame clones alone and is incomplete. The top ten clones hold roughly 15% of a sample with some 170,000 clones, 59% of them seen once. The sample was CD4+ T cells sorted from blood, taken at week 0. These receptor sequences come from a human donor with alopecia areata. The conserved cysteine and the conserved F or W are not part of the CDR3 here. The D gene is left open where the match is weak.

d_gene: NA; v_gene: TRBV2; CDR3aa: ASSEEGLVKNIQY
d_gene: NA; v_gene: TRBV14; CDR3aa: ASSNSEADLYEQY
d_gene: NA; v_gene: TRBV29-1; CDR3aa: SVGGPLSTNEKLF
d_gene: TRBD1; v_gene: TRBV7-9; CDR3aa: ASSRARTGLETQY
d_gene: NA; v_gene: TRBV30; CDR3aa: AWSVKSNQPQH
d_gene: TRBD2; v_gene: TRBV4-1; CDR3aa: ASSQGLSAGGRYNEQF
d_gene: NA; v_gene: TRBV5-6; CDR3aa: ASSSGRTNSPLH
d_gene: NA; v_gene: TRBV10-3; CDR3aa: AISVSGTASTDTQY
d_gene: NA; v_gene: TRBV10-3; CDR3aa: AIRPNVDTEAF
d_gene: NA; v_gene: TRBV10-3; CDR3aa: AIRDTTSTDTQY
d_gene: NA; v_gene: TRBV29-1; CDR3aa: SVETGHTEAF
d_gene: TRBD2; v_gene: TRBV27; CDR3aa: ASSFGTSGGQFY
d_gene: NA; v_gene: TRBV29-1; CDR3aa: SVEWGAGLQY
d_gene: TRBD1; v_gene: TRBV23-1; CDR3aa: ASSQDRALTQY
d_gene: TRBD1; v_gene: TRBV29-1; CDR3aa: SVAAGGARRGDTQY
d_gene: TRBD1; v_gene: TRBV29-1; CDR3aa: SVTGTGVTGELF
d_gene: NA; v_gene: TRBV30; CDR3aa: AWTSGGVAYGYT
d_gene: NA; v_gene: TRBV5-6; CDR3aa: ASSTPLVPGETQY
d_gene: NA; v_gene: TRBV29-1; CDR3aa: SVVRQYTYGYT
d_gene: NA; v_gene: TRBV5-1; CDR3aa: ASSDLGNTGELF
d_gene: NA; v_gene: TRBV29-1; CDR3aa: SVESGETQY
d_gene: TRBD2; v_gene: TRBV29-1; CDR3aa: SVENPKQRGWYEQF
d_gene: NA; v_gene: TRBV7-2; CDR3aa: ASSLVSQGGYGYT
d_gene: NA; v_gene: TRBV30; CDR3aa: ACYSKNMNTEAF
d_gene: NA; v_gene: TRBV6-5; CDR3aa: ASSYGGPNQPQH
d_gene: TRBD1; v_gene: TRBV4-1; CDR3aa: ASSRTGGTNEKLF
d_gene: NA; v_gene: TRBV7-9; CDR3aa: ASSLVTGLIYNSPLH
d_gene: NA; v_gene: TRBV6-1; CDR3aa: ASFRTAGSNQPQH